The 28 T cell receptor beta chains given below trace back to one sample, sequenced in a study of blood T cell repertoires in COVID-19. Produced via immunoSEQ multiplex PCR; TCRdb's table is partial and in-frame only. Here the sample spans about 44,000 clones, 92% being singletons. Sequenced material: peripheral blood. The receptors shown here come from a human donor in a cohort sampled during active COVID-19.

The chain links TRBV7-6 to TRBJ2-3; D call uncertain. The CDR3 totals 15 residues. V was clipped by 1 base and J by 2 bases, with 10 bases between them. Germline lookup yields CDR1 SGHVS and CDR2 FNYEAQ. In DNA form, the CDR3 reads TGTGCCAGCAGCTTAGGTGGTGTAGTCACAGATACGCAGTATTTT. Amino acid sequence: CASSLGGVVTDTQYF.

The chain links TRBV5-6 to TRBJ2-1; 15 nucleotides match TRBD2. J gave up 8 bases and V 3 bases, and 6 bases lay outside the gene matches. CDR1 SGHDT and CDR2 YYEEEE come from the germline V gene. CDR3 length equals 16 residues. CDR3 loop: CASSSGTSGRPHEQFF. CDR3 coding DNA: TGTGCCAGCAGCTCGGGGACTAGCGGGAGGCCCCATGAGCAGTTCTTC.

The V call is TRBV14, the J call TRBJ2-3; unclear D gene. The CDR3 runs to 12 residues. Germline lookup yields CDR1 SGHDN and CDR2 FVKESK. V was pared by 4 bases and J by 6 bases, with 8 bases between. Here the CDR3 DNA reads TGTGCCAGCAGCCCCTCCGGGGATACGCAGTATTTT. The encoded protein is CASSPSGDTQYF.

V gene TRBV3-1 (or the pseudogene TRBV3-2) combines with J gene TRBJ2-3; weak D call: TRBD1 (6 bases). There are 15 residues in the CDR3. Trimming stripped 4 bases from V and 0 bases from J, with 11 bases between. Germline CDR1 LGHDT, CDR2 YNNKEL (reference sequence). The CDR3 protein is CASSPDRISTDTQYF. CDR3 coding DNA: TGTGCCAGCAGCCCCGACAGGATTAGCACAGATACGCAGTATTTT.

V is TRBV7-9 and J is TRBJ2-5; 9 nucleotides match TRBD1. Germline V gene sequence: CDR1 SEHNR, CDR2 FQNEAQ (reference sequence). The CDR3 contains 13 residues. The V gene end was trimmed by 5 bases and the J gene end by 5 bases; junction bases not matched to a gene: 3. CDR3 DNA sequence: TGTGCCAGCAGCCCGGGACAGGGCGAGACCCAGTACTTC. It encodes CASSPGQGETQYF.

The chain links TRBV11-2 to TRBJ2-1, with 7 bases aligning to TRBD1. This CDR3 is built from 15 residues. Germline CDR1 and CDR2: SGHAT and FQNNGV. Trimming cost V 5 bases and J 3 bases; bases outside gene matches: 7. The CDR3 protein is CASSRDSFIYNEQFF. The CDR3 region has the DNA TGTGCCAGCAGCCGGGACAGTTTTATCTACAATGAGCAGTTCTTC.

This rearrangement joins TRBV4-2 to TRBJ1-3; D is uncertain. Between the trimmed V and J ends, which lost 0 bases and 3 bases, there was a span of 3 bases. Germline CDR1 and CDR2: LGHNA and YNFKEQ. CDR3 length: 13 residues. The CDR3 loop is CASSQELGNTIYF. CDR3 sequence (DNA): TGTGCCAGCAGCCAAGAACTTGGAAACACCATATATTTT.

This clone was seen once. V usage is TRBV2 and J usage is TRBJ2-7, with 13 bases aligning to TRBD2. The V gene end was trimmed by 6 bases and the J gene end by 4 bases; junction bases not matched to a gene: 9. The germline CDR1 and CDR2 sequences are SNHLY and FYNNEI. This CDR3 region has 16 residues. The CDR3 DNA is TGTGCCAGCAGCGAGCAACTAGCGGGAGGGGGGTACGAGCAGTACTTC. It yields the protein CASSEQLAGGGYEQYF.

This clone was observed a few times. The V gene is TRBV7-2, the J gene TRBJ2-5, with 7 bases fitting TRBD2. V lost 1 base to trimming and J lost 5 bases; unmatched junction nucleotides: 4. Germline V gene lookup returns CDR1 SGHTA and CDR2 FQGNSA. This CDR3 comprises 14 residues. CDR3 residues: CASSLVREAETQYF. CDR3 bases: TGTGCCAGCAGCTTAGTCCGGGAGGCGGAGACCCAGTACTTC.

CDR3 in amino acids: CSASPFGNSYEQYF. CDR3 coding DNA: TGCAGTGCTAGTCCCTTTGGCAACTCCTACGAGCAGTACTTC. The V call is TRBV20-1, the J call TRBJ2-7; D is unclear. Trimming cost V 3 bases and J 0 bases, with 12 bases left between them. CDR3 size: 14 residues. CDR1 and CDR2 from the germline V gene are DFQATT and SNEGSKA (reference sequence).

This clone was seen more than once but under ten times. The CDR3 loop is CASSSQTGAGSNQPQHF. The CDR3 DNA follows: TGTGCCAGTAGTAGCCAGACAGGGGCCGGGAGCAATCAGCCCCAGCATTTT. The chain employs TRBV19 and TRBJ1-5, with 8 bases identical to TRBD1. The CDR3 runs to 17 residues. V shed 4 bases, J shed 1 base, and the junction held 9 bases outside the gene matches. Per germline, CDR1 LNHDA and CDR2 SQIVND (reference sequence).

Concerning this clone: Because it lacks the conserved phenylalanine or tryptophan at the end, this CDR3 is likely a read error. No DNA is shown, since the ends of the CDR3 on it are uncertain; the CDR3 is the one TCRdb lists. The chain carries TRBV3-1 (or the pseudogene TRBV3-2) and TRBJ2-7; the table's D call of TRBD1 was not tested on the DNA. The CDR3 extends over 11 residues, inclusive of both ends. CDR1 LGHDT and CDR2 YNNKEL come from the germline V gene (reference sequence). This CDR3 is CASSPETGANL.

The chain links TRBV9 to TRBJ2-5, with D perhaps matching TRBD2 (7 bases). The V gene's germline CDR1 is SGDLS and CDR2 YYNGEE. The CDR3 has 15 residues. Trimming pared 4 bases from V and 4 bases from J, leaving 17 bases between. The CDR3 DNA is TGTGCCAGCAGCCCACGGGGGGCCAAGGGAGAGACCCAGTACTTC. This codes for CASSPRGAKGETQYF.

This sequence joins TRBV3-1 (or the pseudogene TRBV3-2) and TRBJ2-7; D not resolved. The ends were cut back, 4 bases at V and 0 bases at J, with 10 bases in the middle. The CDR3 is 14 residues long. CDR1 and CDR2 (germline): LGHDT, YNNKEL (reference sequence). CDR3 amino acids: CASSRLFSSYEQYF. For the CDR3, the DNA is TGTGCCAGCAGCCGCCTCTTTAGCTCCTACGAGCAGTACTTC.

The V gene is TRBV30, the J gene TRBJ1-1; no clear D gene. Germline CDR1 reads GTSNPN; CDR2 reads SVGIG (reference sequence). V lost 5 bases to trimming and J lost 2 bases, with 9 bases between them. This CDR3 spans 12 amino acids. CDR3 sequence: CAWGLLNTEAFF. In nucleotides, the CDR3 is TGTGCCTGGGGCCTTCTTAACACTGAAGCTTTCTTT.

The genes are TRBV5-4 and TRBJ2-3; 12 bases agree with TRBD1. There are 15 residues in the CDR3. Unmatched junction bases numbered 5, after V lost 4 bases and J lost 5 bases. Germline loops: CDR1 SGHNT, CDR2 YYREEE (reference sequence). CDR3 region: CASSLGTGGLDTQYF. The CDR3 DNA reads TGTGCCAGCAGCCTCGGGACAGGGGGCCTAGATACGCAGTATTTT. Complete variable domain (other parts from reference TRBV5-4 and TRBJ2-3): ETGVTQSPTHLIKTRGQQVTLRCSSQSGHNTVSWYQQALGQGPQFIFQYYREEENGRGNFPPRFSGLQFPNYSSELNVNALELDDSALYLCASSLGTGGLDTQYFGPGTRLTVL.

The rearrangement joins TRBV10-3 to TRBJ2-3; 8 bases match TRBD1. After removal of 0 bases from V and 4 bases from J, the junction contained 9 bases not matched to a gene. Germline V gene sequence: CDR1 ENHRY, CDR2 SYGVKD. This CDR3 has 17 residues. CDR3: CAISESGNRGNADTQYF. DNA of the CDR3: TGTGCCATCAGTGAGTCGGGAAACAGGGGGAATGCAGATACGCAGTATTTT.

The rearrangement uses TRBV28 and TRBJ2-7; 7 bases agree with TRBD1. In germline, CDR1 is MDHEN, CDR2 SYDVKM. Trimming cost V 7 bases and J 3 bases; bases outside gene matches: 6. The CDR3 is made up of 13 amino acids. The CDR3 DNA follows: TGTGCCAGCAACCCGGGACAGAGCTACGAGCAGTACTTC. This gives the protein CASNPGQSYEQYF.

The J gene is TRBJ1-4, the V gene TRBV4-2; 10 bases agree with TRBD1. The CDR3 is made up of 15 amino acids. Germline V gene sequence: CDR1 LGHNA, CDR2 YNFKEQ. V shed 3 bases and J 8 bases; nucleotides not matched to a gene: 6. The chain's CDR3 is CASSQDRTGGEKLFF. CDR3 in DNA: TGTGCCAGCAGCCAGGATAGGACAGGGGGAGAAAAACTGTTTTTT.

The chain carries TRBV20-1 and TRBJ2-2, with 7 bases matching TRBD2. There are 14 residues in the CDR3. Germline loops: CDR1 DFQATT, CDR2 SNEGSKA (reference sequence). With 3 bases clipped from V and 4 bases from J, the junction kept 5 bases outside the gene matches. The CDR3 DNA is TGCAGTGCTAGTGGTCTAGCGGCCACCGGGGAGCTGTTTTTT. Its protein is CSASGLAATGELFF.

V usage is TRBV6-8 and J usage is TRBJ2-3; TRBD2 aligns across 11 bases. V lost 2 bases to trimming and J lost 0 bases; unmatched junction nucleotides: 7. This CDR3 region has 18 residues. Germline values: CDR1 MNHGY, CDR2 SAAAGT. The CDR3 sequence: CASSYRVAGGPSTDTQYF. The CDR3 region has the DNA TGTGCCAGCAGTTACAGAGTAGCGGGAGGGCCTAGCACAGATACGCAGTATTTT.

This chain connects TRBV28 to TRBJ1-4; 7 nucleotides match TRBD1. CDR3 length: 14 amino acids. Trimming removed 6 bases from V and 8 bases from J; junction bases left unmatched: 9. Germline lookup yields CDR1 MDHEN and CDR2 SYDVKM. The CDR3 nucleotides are TGTGCCAGCAGCCTAGGGGGCAGGGACGAAAAACTGTTTTTT. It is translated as CASSLGGRDEKLFF.

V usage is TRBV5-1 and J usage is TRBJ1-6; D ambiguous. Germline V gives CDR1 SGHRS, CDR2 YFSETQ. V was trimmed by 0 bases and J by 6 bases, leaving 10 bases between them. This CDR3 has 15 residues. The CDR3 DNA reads TGCGCCAGCAGCTTGGGCGTAGGAGTTAATTCACCCCTCCACTTT. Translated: CASSLGVGVNSPLHF.

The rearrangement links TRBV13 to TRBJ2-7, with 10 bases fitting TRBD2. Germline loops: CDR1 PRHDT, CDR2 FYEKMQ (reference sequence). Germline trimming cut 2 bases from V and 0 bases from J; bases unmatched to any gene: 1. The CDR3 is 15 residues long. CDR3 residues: CASSLTSGASYEQYF. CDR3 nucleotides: TGTGCCAGCAGCTTAACTAGCGGGGCCTCCTACGAGCAGTACTTC.

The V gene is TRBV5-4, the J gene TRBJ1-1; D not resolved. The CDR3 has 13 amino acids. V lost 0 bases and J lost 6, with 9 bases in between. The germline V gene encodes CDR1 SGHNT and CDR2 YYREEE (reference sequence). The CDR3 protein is CASSLGRQPEAFF. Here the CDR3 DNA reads TGTGCCAGCAGCTTGGGCAGACAACCTGAAGCTTTCTTT.

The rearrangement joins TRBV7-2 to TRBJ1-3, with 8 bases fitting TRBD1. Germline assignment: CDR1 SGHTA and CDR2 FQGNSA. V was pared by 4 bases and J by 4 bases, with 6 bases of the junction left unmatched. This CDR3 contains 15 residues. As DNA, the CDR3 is TGTGCCAGCAGCTACGACAGGGGCGGCGGAAACACCATATATTTT. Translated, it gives CASSYDRGGGNTIYF. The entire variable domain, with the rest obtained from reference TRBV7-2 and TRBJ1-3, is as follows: GAGVSQSPSNKVTEKGKDVELRCDPISGHTALYWYRQSLGQGLEFLIYFQGNSAPDKSGLPSDRFSAERTGGSVSTLTIQRTQQEDSAVYLCASSYDRGGGNTIYFGEGSWLTVV.

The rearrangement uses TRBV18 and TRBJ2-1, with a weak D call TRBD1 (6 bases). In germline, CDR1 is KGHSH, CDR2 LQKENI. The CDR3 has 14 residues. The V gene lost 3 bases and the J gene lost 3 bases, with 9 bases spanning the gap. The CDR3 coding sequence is TGTGCCAGCTCACCCGGGACACGCTACAATGAGCAGTTCTTC. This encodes CASSPGTRYNEQFF.

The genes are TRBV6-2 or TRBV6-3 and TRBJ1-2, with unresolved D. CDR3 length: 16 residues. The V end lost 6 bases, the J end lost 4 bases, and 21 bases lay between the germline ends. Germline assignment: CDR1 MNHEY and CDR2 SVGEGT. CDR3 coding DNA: TGTGCCAGCAGCCTCCTCCCGGGAAGTGTCCCCTATGGCTACACCTTC. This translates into CASSLLPGSVPYGYTF.